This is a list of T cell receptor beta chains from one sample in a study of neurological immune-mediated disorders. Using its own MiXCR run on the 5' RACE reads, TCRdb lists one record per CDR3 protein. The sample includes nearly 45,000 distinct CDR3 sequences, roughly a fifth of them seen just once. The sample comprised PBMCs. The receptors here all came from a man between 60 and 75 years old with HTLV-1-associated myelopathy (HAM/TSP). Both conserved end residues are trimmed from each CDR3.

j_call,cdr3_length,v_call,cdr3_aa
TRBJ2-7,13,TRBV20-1,SARDPARGVYEQY
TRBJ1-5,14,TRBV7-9,ASIPPGTDGNQPQH
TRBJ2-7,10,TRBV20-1,SARLGVYEQY
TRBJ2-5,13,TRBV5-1,ASSLKGGHQETQY
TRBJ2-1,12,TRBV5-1,ASSSRPGNNEQF
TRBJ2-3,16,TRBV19,ASSLLAGPGGPTDTQY
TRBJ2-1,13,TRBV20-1,SAIKGAGGPNEQF
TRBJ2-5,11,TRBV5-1,ASSGSAQETQY
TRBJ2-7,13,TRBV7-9,ASSWSPAGGYEQY
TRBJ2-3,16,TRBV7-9,ASSSPRWGLAGTDTQY
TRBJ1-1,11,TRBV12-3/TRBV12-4,ASTLGSNTEAF
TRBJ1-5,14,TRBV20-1,SARRGASTSNQPQH
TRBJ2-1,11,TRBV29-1,SGRDRDYNAQF
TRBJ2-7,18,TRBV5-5,ASSLGLGQTGLAGAGEQY
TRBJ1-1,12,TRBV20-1,SARLDGQNTEAF
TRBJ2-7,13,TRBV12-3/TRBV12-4,ASSLDGTGKYEQY
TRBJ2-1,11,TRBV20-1,SARIVLSNEQF
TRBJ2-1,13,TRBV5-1,ASSLLSGGYNEQF
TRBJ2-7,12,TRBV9,ASSVGAEPYEQY
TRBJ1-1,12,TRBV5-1,ASSFGHQNTEAF
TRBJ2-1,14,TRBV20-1,SARSPVGDTYNEQF
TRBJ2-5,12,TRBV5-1,ASSLSWVDETQY
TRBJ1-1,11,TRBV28,ASSSGWNTEAF
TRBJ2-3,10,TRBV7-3,ASSPFGDTQY
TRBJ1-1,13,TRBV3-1,ASSRTRGFGTEAF
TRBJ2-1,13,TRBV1,TSSQDQAPPNEQF
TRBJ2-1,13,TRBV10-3,AISDWSSGRYEQF
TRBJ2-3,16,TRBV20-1,SASPLHITSGRIDTQY
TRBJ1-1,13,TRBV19,ASSKQGGLRTEAF
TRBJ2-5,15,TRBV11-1,ASSPGSVAQPQETQY
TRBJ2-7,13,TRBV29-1,SVSGGGKGFYAQY
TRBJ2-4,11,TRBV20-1,SLDTLAKNIQY
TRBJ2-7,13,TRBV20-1,SASNPAGGPGEQY
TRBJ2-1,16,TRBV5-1,ASSLFSGTSGSYNEQF
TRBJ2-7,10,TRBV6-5,ASSSPLYEQY
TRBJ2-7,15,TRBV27,ASSLSASGTLLYEQY
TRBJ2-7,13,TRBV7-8,ASSLTPGTDYEQY
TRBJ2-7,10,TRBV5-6,ASSLGRGEQY
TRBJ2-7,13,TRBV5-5,ASSLDSGRPSRQY
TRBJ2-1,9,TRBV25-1,ASSVTNEQF
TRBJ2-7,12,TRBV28,ASGRDRGFYEQY
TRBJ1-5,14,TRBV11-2,ASSPDGGTVNQPQH
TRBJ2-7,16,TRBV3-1,ASSQERWGLAGVPEQY
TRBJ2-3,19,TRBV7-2,ASSSPLGTGFFDTSTDTQY
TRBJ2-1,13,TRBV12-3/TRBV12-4,ASSPPRLAGDEQF
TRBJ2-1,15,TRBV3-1,ASSQERSGSSYNEQF
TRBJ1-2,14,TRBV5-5,DSSPGGQGPIYGYT
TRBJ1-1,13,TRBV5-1,ASSLASMQNTEAF
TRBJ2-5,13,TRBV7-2,ASSSAGGEEETQY
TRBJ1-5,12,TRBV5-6,ASSLQVGNQPQH